This T cell receptor beta chain was observed in a study of T cell changes during pregnancy in multiple sclerosis. Assay used: immunoSEQ multiplex PCR; TCRdb lists only in-frame clones, some missing. The sample carries about 120,000 clones, approximately 93% recorded once. The CDR3 runs to 17 residues. Trimming cost V 4 bases and J 5 bases; bases outside gene matches: 10. CDR1 is LGHNA, CDR2 YNFKEQ, per germline. The sequence came from a female donor with multiple sclerosis, enrolled in a pregnancy study. The chain uses TRBV4-2 and TRBJ2-5, with 13 bases identical to TRBD2. Specimen: peripheral blood, collected before pregnancy. This chain's CDR3 is CASSLRPGLAGWETQYF. In DNA form, the CDR3 reads TGTGCCAGCAGCCTCCGACCGGGACTAGCGGGGTGGGAGACCCAGTACTTC.